This T cell receptor beta chain was observed in a study of T cells in Graves' hyperthyroidism and ophthalmopathy. It was 10 ml of fresh peripheral blood that supplied the PBMCs. V was clipped by 5 bases and J by 8 bases, with 15 bases between them. CDR1 and CDR2 from the germline V gene are MNHEY and SMNVEV (reference sequence). The CDR3 extends over 13 amino acids. RNA transcripts were the template for amplifying TCR beta CDR3 regions. Using the HTBI primer set, a first-round RT-PCR was run on the TCR CDR3. TCRdb fed the multiplex PCR reads into MiXCR, producing one record per CDR3 protein. Of about 520,000 distinct CDR3 sequences listed, roughly 24% were seen once; the top ten hold roughly 10%.

The sequence was obtained from a woman in her twenties or thirties with Graves' ophthalmopathy. Material for sequencing was blood. The chain is built from TRBV27 and TRBJ1-2, with D uncertain. The CDR3 coding sequence is TGTGCCAGCAGTCCCCAGACCCCTGGAGGCTACACCTTC. It is translated as CASSPQTPGGYTF.